This T cell receptor beta chain was identified in a study of identifying expanded T cells in peripheral blood. This clone was seen just once. Using immunoSEQ multiplex PCR, the repertoire was profiled, and TCRdb retains in-frame clones only, with some absent. This sample has approximately 130,000 clones, with about 88% found just once. The sample comprised blood. The sequence came from a person between 18 and 75 years old in good health.

CDR3 DNA: TGTGCCAGCACCTTGGACAGGGGCCGCCCCATTCATTACACCTTC. Amino acids: CASTLDRGRPIHYTF. This chain uses TRBV11-2 with TRBJ1-2; 9 nucleotides align to TRBD1. The CDR3 consists of 15 residues. CDR1 is SGHAT and CDR2 is FQNNGV in the germline V gene. Germline trimming cut 7 bases from V and 11 bases from J; bases unmatched to any gene: 17.